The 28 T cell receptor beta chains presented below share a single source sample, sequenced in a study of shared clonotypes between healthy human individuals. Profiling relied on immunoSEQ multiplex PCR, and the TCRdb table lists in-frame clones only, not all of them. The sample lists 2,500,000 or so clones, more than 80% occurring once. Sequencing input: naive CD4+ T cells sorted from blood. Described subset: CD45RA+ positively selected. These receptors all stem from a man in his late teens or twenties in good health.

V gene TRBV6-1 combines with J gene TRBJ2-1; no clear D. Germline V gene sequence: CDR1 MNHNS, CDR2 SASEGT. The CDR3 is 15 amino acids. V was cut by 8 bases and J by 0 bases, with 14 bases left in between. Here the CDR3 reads CASAVPWSSYNEQFF. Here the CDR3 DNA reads TGTGCCAGCGCCGTCCCGTGGAGCTCCTACAATGAGCAGTTCTTC.

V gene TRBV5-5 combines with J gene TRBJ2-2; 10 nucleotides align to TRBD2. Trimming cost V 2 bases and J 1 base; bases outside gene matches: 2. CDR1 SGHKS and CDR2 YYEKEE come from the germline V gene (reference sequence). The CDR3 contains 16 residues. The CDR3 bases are TGTGCCAGCAGCTTAGGACTAGCGGAGAACACCGGGGAGCTGTTTTTT. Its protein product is CASSLGLAENTGELFF.

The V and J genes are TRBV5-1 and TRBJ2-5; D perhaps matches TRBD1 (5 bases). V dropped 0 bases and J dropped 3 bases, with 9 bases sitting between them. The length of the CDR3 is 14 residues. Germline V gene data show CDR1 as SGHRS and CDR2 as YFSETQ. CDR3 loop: CASSLEGLEETQYF. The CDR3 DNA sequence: TGCGCCAGCAGCTTGGAGGGGTTAGAAGAGACCCAGTACTTC.

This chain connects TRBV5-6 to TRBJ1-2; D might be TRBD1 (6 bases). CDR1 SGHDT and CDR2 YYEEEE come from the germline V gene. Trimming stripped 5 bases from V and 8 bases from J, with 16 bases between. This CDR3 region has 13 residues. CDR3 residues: CASRETGLEGYTF. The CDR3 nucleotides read TGTGCCAGCAGAGAGACAGGATTGGAGGGCTACACCTTC.

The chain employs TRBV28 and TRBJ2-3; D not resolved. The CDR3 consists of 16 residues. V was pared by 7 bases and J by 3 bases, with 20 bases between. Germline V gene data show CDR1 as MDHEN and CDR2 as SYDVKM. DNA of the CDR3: TGTGCCAGCAAGTTTACCGGTACCCTCATGACAGATACGCAGTATTTT. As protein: CASKFTGTLMTDTQYF.

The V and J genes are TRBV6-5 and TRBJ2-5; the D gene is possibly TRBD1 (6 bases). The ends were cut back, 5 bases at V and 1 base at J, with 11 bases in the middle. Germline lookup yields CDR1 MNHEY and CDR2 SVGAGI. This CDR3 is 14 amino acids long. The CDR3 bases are TGTGCCAGCAGTCCGGGACACCTCCAAGAGACCCAGTACTTC. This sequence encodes CASSPGHLQETQYF.

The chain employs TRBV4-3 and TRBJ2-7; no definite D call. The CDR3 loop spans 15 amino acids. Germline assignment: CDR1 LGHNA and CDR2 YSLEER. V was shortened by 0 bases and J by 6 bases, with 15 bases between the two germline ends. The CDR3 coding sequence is TGCGCCAGCAGCCAAGATAGAATTCCCAGCGCCGAGCAGTACTTC. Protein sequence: CASSQDRIPSAEQYF.

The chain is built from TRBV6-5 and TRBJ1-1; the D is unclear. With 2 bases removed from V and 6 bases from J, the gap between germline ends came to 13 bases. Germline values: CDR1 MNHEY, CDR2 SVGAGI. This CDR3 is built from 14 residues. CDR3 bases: TGTGCCAGCAGTTACGGCGTCGTGGGTCCTGAAGCTTTCTTT. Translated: CASSYGVVGPEAFF.

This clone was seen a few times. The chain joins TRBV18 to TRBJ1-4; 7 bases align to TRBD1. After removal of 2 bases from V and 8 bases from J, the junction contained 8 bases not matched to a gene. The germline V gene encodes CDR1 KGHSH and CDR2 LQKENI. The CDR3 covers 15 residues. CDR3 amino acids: CASSPTTGSSEKLFF. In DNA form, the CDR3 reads TGTGCCAGCTCACCAACGACAGGGAGTAGCGAAAAACTGTTTTTT.

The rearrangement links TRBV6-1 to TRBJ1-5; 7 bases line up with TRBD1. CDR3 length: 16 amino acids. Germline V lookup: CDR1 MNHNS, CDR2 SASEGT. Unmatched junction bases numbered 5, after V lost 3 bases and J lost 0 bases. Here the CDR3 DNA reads TGTGCCAGCAGTGACCCGACAGGGTCTAGCAATCAGCCCCAGCATTTT. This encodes CASSDPTGSSNQPQHF.

The CDR3 DNA sequence: TGTGCCAGCAGCTGGGAGACCTATATAGGCTCCTACAATGAGCAGTTCTTC. It encodes CASSWETYIGSYNEQFF. This rearrangement joins TRBV5-8 to TRBJ2-1; D is perhaps TRBD2 (5 bases). The CDR3 is 17 residues long. The germline gives CDR1 SGHTS, CDR2 YDEGEE. V was pared by 3 bases and J by 0 bases, with 16 bases between.

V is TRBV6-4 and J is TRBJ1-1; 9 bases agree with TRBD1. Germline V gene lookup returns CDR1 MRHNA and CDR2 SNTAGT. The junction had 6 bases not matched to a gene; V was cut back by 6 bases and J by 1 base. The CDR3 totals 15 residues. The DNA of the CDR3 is TGTGCCAGCAGCCAAGGACAGGGGCGGAACACTGAAGCTTTCTTT. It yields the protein CASSQGQGRNTEAFF.

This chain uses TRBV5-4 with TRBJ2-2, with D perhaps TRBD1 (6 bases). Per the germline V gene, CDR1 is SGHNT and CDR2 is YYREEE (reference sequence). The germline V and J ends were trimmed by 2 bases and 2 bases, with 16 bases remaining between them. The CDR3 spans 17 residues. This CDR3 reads CASSFGRRTANTGELFF. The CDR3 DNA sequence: TGTGCCAGCAGCTTCGGGCGTAGGACAGCCAACACCGGGGAGCTGTTTTTT.

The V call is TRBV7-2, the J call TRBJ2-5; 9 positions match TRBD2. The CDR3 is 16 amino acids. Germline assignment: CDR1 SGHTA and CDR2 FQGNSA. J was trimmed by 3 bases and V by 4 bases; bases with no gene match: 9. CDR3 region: CASSSQGGRAKETQYF. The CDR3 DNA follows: TGTGCCAGCAGCTCCCAGGGCGGGAGGGCCAAAGAGACCCAGTACTTC.

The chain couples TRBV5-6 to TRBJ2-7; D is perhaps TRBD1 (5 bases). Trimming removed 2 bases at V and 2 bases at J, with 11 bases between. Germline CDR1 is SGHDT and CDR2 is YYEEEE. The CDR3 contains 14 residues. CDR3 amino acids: CASSFLQAAYEQYF. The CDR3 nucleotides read TGTGCCAGCAGCTTCTTACAGGCAGCCTACGAGCAGTACTTC.

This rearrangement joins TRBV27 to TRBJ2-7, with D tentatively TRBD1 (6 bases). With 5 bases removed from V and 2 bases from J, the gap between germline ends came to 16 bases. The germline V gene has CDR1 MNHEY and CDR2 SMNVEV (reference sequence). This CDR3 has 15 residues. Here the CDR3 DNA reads TGTGCCAGCAGTCCTCGGACAGTGATCCCCTACGAGCAGTACTTC. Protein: CASSPRTVIPYEQYF.

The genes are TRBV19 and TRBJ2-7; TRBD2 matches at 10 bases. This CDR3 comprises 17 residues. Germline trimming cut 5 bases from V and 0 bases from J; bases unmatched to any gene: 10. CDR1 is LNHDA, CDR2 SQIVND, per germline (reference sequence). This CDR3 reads CASSFAPSGSSSYEQYF. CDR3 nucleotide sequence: TGTGCCAGTAGTTTCGCCCCTAGCGGGAGTTCCTCCTACGAGCAGTACTTC. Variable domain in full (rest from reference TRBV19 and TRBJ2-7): DGGITQSPKYLFRKEGQNVTLSCEQNLNHDAMYWYRQDPGQGLRLIYYSQIVNDFQKGDIAEGYSVSREKKESFPLTVTSAQKNPTAFYLCASSFAPSGSSSYEQYFGPGTRLTVT.

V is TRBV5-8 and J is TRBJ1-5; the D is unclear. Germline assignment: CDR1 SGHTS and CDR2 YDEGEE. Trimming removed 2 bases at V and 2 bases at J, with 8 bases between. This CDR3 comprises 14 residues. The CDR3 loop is CASSFSGGNQPQHF. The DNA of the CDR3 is TGTGCCAGCAGCTTTAGCGGAGGCAATCAGCCCCAGCATTTT.

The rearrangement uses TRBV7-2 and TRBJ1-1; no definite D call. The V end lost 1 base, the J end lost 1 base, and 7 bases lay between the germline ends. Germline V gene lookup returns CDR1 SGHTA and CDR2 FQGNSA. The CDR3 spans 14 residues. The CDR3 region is CASSLVRKNTEAFF. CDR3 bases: TGTGCCAGCAGCTTAGTCCGCAAGAACACTGAAGCTTTCTTT.

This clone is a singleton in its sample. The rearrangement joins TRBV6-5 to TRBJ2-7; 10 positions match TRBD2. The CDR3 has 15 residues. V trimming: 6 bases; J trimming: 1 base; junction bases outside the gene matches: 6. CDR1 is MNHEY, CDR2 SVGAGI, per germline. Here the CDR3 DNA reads TGTGCCAGCAGCCAGGGACTAGCGAGGTCCTACGAGCAGTACTTC. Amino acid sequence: CASSQGLARSYEQYF.

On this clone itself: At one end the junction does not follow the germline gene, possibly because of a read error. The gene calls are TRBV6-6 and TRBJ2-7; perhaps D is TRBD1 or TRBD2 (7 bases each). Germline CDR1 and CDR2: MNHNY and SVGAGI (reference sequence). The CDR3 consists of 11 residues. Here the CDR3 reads CASSWGGTEDF. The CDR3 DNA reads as TGTGCCAGCAGTTGGGGGGGGACAGAGGACTTC.

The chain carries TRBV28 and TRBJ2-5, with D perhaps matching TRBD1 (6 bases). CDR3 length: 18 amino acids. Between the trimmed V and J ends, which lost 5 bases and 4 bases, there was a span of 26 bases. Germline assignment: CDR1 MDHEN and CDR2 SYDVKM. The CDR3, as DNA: TGTGCCAGCAGTCCGTCAGTGGGGCTGGGGACATCCTCAGAGACCCAGTACTTC. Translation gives CASSPSVGLGTSSETQYF.

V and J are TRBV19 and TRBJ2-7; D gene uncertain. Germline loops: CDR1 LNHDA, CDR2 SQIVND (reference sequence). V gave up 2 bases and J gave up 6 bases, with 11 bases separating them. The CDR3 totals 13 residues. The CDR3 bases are TGTGCCAGTAGTATATCTAAGGATCCCGAGCAGTACTTC. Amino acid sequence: CASSISKDPEQYF.

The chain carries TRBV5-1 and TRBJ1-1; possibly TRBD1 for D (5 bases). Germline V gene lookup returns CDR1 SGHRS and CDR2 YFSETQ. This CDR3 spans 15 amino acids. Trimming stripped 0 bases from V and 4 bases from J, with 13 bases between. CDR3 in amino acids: CASSLEQASSTEAFF. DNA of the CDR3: TGCGCCAGCAGCTTGGAACAGGCCAGCAGCACTGAAGCTTTCTTT.

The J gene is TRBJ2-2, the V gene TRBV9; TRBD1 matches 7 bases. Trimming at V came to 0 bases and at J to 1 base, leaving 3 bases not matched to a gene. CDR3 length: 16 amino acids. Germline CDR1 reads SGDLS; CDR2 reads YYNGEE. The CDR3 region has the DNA TGTGCCAGCAGCGTAGAGGGGGCGCTGAACACCGGGGAGCTGTTTTTT. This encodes CASSVEGALNTGELFF. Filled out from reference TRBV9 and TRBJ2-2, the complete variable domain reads DSGVTQTPKHLITATGQRVTLRCSPRSGDLSVYWYQQSLDQGLQFLIQYYNGEERAKGNILERFSAQQFPDLHSELNLSSLELGDSALYFCASSVEGALNTGELFFGEGSRLTVL.

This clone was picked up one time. The CDR3 is CASSPPYGSQETQYF. The CDR3 bases are TGTGCCAGCTCACCACCCTACGGGAGTCAAGAGACCCAGTACTTC. J is TRBJ2-5 and V is TRBV18; D possibly corresponds to TRBD2 (6 bases). Germline V gene lookup returns CDR1 KGHSH and CDR2 LQKENI. This CDR3 has 15 residues. V was clipped by 0 bases and J by 2 bases, with 10 bases between them.

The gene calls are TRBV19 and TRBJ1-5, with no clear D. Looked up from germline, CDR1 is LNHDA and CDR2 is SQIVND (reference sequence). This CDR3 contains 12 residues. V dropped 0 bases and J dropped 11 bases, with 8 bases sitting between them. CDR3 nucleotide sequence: TGTGCCAGTAGTATAGAAGCGTCGGCCCAGCATTTT. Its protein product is CASSIEASAQHF.

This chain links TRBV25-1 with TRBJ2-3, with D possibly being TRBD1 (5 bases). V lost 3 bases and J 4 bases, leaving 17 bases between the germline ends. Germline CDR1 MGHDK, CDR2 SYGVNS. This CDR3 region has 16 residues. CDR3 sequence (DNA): TGTGCCAGCAGTGACTCGGCCCCAGGGTTCGCAGATACGCAGTATTTT. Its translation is CASSDSAPGFADTQYF. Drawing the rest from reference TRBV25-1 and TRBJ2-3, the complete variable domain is EADIYQTPRYLVIGTGKKITLECSQTMGHDKMYWYQQDPGMELHLIHYSYGVNSTEKGDLSSESTVSRIRTEHFPLTLESARPSHTSQYLCASSDSAPGFADTQYFGPGTRLTVL.